This T cell receptor beta chain is from a study of cytomegalovirus exposure and HLA in healthy donors. Study conclusions and caveats: It was in a later analysis that TCR association rates were seen to vary by HLA locus, highest for DRB1 and lowest for HLA-C. TCR beta chains numbering about 160 were designated cytomegalovirus-associated.

This CDR3 has 14 residues. From germline, CDR1 is GTSNPN and CDR2 SVGIG (reference sequence). V was pared by 0 bases and J by 6 bases, with 15 bases between. Remarks on this clone: Its specificity is not known.

Both 60 Vbeta primers and 13 Jbeta primers went into the PCR. This table comes from immunoSEQ multiplex PCR, and its TCRdb copy is limited to in-frame clones, with some not included. Here the sample spans about 110,000 clones, 60% to 85% being singletons. Source material: PBMCs. The sequence was collected from a male donor in good health and CMV-seropositive. This chain links TRBV30 with TRBJ2-7, with D tentatively TRBD2 (5 bases). The CDR3 loop is CAWSVLRGKVEQYF. The DNA for the CDR3 is TGTGCCTGGAGTGTATTACGGGGAAAGGTCGAGCAGTACTTC. The variable domain in full, completed from reference TRBV30 and TRBJ2-7, reads SQTIHQWPATLVQPVGSPLSLECTVEGTSNPNLYWYRQAAGRGLQLLFYSVGIGQISSEVPQNLSASRPQDRQFILSSKKLLLSDSGFYLCAWSVLRGKVEQYFGPGTRLTVT.